This TCR beta chain originates from a study of blood T cell repertoires in COVID-19. In the authors' methods: Estimates of nucleated cell counts were drawn from the amplification of reference gene primers. Some clones are missing from TCRdb's copy, which holds only in-frame ones; the method was immunoSEQ multiplex PCR. V, J and clone size reflect that table, while D and trimming were determined from the DNA. The data show over 600,000 clones, about nine tenths seen once. V lost 3 bases to trimming and J lost 3 bases, with 15 bases between them. This CDR3 region has 16 residues. The V gene's germline CDR1 is MDHEN and CDR2 SYDVKM.

The clonotype was recovered from a woman aged 18-29 years with acute or convalescent COVID-19. Input material: peripheral blood. The V and J genes are TRBV28 and TRBJ2-4, with D maybe TRBD1 (6 bases). In DNA form, the CDR3 reads TGTGCCAGCAGTTTCTTCCTGACAGGACTCAAAAACATTCAGTACTTC. Translation gives CASSFFLTGLKNIQYF.